Listed below are T cell receptor beta chains from one sample, sequenced in a study of blood T cell repertoires in COVID-19. Only in-frame clones appear in the TCRdb table, and some are missing; sequencing was by immunoSEQ multiplex PCR. The sample includes 150,000 to 200,000 clones, 84% of them seen just once. The sequencing input was PBMCs or T cells enriched from blood (not recorded which). The receptors derive from a man in his forties or fifties who had recovered from COVID-19. Both conserved end residues are part of each CDR3. The D gene is left open where the match is weak. Some rows mark clone size as missing; the rest say once, few, many or name a class of expanded clone.

J gene: TRBJ1-4; D gene: -; clone size: -; V gene: TRBV5-4; CDR3 protein: CASSLEVDGGKLFF; CDR3 DNA: TGTGCCAGCAGCTTGGAAGTGGACGGAGGAAAACTGTTTTTT
J gene: TRBJ1-6; D gene: -; clone size: once; V gene: TRBV12-3/TRBV12-4; CDR3 protein: CASTVTGSPLHF; CDR3 DNA: TGTGCCAGCACTGTGACGGGTTCACCCCTCCACTTT
J gene: TRBJ1-6; D gene: TRBD1; clone size: -; V gene: TRBV10-2; CDR3 protein: CASGEGQGNSPLHF; CDR3 DNA: TGCGCCAGCGGTGAAGGACAGGGAAATTCACCCCTCCACTTT
J gene: TRBJ2-7; D gene: -; clone size: few; V gene: TRBV6-5; CDR3 protein: CASSFKYEQYF; CDR3 DNA: TGTGCCAGCAGTTTCAAATACGAGCAGTACTTC
J gene: TRBJ2-1; D gene: -; clone size: -; V gene: TRBV4-1; CDR3 protein: CASSSQGGNEQFF; CDR3 DNA: TGCGCCAGCAGCTCCCAAGGGGGCAATGAGCAGTTCTTC
J gene: TRBJ2-5; D gene: -; clone size: -; V gene: TRBV5-8; CDR3 protein: CASSSIRGKGAETQYF; CDR3 DNA: TGTGCCAGCAGCTCCATAAGGGGCAAAGGGGCGGAGACCCAGTACTTC
J gene: TRBJ1-1; D gene: TRBD1; clone size: -; V gene: TRBV18; CDR3 protein: CASSPRTGGSTTNTEAFF; CDR3 DNA: TGTGCCAGCTCACCTAGGACAGGGGGCAGTACGACGAACACTGAAGCTTTCTTT
J gene: TRBJ2-6; D gene: TRBD1; clone size: -; V gene: TRBV5-1; CDR3 protein: CASSTRDRVAGANVLTF; CDR3 DNA: TGCGCCAGCAGCACCCGGGACAGGGTTGCTGGGGCCAACGTCCTGACTTTC
J gene: TRBJ2-1; D gene: -; clone size: -; V gene: TRBV5-1; CDR3 protein: CASSGGTGYNEQFF; CDR3 DNA: TGCGCCAGCAGCGGGGGGACTGGGTACAATGAGCAGTTCTTC
J gene: TRBJ1-2; D gene: -; clone size: -; V gene: TRBV4-1; CDR3 protein: CASSPGLLDGYTF; CDR3 DNA: TGCGCCAGCAGCCCGGGACTCCTGGATGGCTACACCTTC
J gene: TRBJ2-5; D gene: -; clone size: -; V gene: TRBV5-6; CDR3 protein: CASSRTRTETQYF; CDR3 DNA: TGTGCCAGCAGCAGAACTAGGACGGAGACCCAGTACTTC
J gene: TRBJ2-7; D gene: -; clone size: -; V gene: TRBV13; CDR3 protein: CASSLGTGRHEQYF; CDR3 DNA: TGTGCCAGCAGCTTAGGGACAGGGAGGCACGAGCAGTACTTC
J gene: TRBJ1-2; D gene: TRBD1; clone size: -; V gene: TRBV7-3; CDR3 protein: CASSLSGVGGFNGYTF; CDR3 DNA: TGTGCCAGCAGCTTATCGGGGGTAGGGGGCTTCAATGGCTACACCTTC
J gene: TRBJ1-2; D gene: TRBD1; clone size: -; V gene: TRBV6-5; CDR3 protein: CASSYSPESGGGYTF; CDR3 DNA: TGTGCCAGCAGTTACTCTCCGGAGTCAGGGGGTGGCTACACCTTC
J gene: TRBJ2-7; D gene: TRBD2; clone size: -; V gene: TRBV6-6; CDR3 protein: CASRVAGGSSYEQYF; CDR3 DNA: TGTGCCAGCAGGGTAGCGGGGGGCTCCTCCTACGAGCAGTACTTC
J gene: TRBJ1-2; D gene: TRBD1; clone size: -; V gene: TRBV9; CDR3 protein: CASTPRTGLGDGYTF; CDR3 DNA: TGTGCCAGCACCCCCCGGACAGGGTTAGGGGATGGCTACACCTTC
J gene: TRBJ2-7; D gene: -; clone size: few; V gene: TRBV19; CDR3 protein: CASTPWTGGDF; CDR3 DNA: TGTGCCAGTACCCCCTGGACCGGGGGAGACTTC
J gene: TRBJ2-7; D gene: TRBD1; clone size: -; V gene: TRBV14; CDR3 protein: CASSQSTGEPYEQYF; CDR3 DNA: TGTGCCAGCAGCCAGTCTACAGGGGAACCCTACGAGCAGTACTTC
J gene: TRBJ1-1; D gene: -; clone size: -; V gene: TRBV7-9; CDR3 protein: CASSEGSGTPNTEAFF; CDR3 DNA: TGTGCCAGCAGCGAAGGTTCCGGGACTCCGAACACTGAAGCTTTCTTT
J gene: TRBJ1-1; D gene: -; clone size: -; V gene: TRBV6-2/TRBV6-3; CDR3 protein: CASSYNSKNTEAFF; CDR3 DNA: TGTGCCAGCAGTTACAATTCCAAGAACACTGAAGCTTTCTTT
J gene: TRBJ2-7; D gene: -; clone size: -; V gene: TRBV5-1; CDR3 protein: CASSFEAAAGEQYF; CDR3 DNA: TGCGCCAGCAGCTTTGAGGCAGCGGCGGGCGAGCAGTACTTC
J gene: TRBJ1-1; D gene: -; clone size: -; V gene: TRBV3-1/TRBV3-2; CDR3 protein: CASSLGQINTEAFF; CDR3 DNA: TGTGCCAGCAGCCTAGGACAGATAAACACTGAAGCTTTCTTT
J gene: TRBJ1-2; D gene: TRBD1; clone size: once; V gene: TRBV28; CDR3 protein: CASSFFRTGGAGFSYGYTF; CDR3 DNA: TGTGCCAGCAGTTTTTTTCGGACAGGGGGCGCCGGTTTTTCCTATGGCTACACCTTC
J gene: TRBJ2-5; D gene: -; clone size: -; V gene: TRBV5-1; CDR3 protein: CASSLIKPQETQYF; CDR3 DNA: TGCGCCAGCAGCCTCATCAAGCCCCAAGAGACCCAGTACTTC
J gene: TRBJ1-5; D gene: -; clone size: -; V gene: TRBV9; CDR3 protein: CASSVVGRGWWCNQPQHF; CDR3 DNA: TGTGCCAGCAGCGTAGTAGGACGAGGGTGGTGGTGCAATCAGCCCCAGCATTTT
J gene: TRBJ2-1; D gene: -; clone size: -; V gene: TRBV10-1; CDR3 protein: CASSPAGGIEQFF; CDR3 DNA: TGCGCCAGCAGCCCTGCGGGTGGTATTGAGCAGTTCTTC
J gene: TRBJ1-5; D gene: -; clone size: -; V gene: TRBV5-1; CDR3 protein: CASSLQGSSNQPQHF; CDR3 DNA: TGCGCCAGCAGCTTGCAGGGGTCTAGCAATCAGCCCCAGCATTTT
J gene: TRBJ1-1; D gene: TRBD1; clone size: few; V gene: TRBV4-1; CDR3 protein: CASSLTGTANTEAFF; CDR3 DNA: TGCGCCAGCAGTCTAACTGGGACAGCGAACACTGAAGCTTTCTTT
J gene: TRBJ1-1; D gene: -; clone size: few; V gene: TRBV5-1; CDR3 protein: CASSFLGGPMNTEAFF; CDR3 DNA: TGCGCCAGCAGCTTCCTCGGGGGTCCGATGAACACTGAAGCTTTCTTT
J gene: TRBJ1-2; D gene: -; clone size: -; V gene: TRBV29-1; CDR3 protein: CSVWGPGYTF; CDR3 DNA: TGCAGCGTTTGGGGGCCTGGCTACACCTTC
J gene: TRBJ2-3; D gene: -; clone size: -; V gene: TRBV18; CDR3 protein: CASSPQTSGPSDTQYF; CDR3 DNA: TGTGCCAGCTCACCGCAGACTAGTGGGCCCTCAGATACGCAGTATTTT
J gene: TRBJ1-1; D gene: TRBD1; clone size: -; V gene: TRBV18; CDR3 protein: CASSPLTGGGTEAFF; CDR3 DNA: TGTGCCAGCTCACCATTGACAGGGGGAGGCACTGAAGCTTTCTTT
J gene: TRBJ1-2; D gene: TRBD1; clone size: -; V gene: TRBV5-1; CDR3 protein: CASSSDRENYGYTF; CDR3 DNA: TGCGCCAGCAGCTCGGACAGGGAGAACTATGGCTACACCTTC
J gene: TRBJ1-1; D gene: TRBD1; clone size: -; V gene: TRBV18; CDR3 protein: CASSLSRTGMNTEAFF; CDR3 DNA: TGTGCCAGCTCACTATCTCGGACAGGGATGAACACTGAAGCTTTCTTT
J gene: TRBJ1-2; D gene: -; clone size: -; V gene: TRBV7-9; CDR3 protein: CASSLPVLYGYTF; CDR3 DNA: TGTGCCAGCAGCTTACCGGTCCTCTATGGCTACACCTTC
J gene: TRBJ1-1; D gene: TRBD1; clone size: -; V gene: TRBV5-6; CDR3 protein: CASRTTGATEAFF; CDR3 DNA: TGTGCCAGCAGGACAACAGGGGCCACTGAAGCTTTCTTT
J gene: TRBJ1-1; D gene: -; clone size: -; V gene: TRBV19; CDR3 protein: CASSIAQGNTEAFF; CDR3 DNA: TGTGCCAGTAGTATCGCCCAGGGCAACACTGAAGCTTTCTTT
J gene: TRBJ1-1; D gene: TRBD1; clone size: -; V gene: TRBV7-9; CDR3 protein: CASSLDGHRGNTEAFF; CDR3 DNA: TGTGCCAGCAGCTTAGATGGCCACAGGGGAAACACTGAAGCTTTCTTT
J gene: TRBJ2-7; D gene: TRBD1; clone size: -; V gene: TRBV7-6; CDR3 protein: CASSLGQGVGYEQYF; CDR3 DNA: TGTGCCAGCAGCTTAGGCCAGGGGGTCGGCTACGAGCAGTACTTC
J gene: TRBJ1-3; D gene: TRBD1; clone size: -; V gene: TRBV23-1; CDR3 protein: CASSHPVGTGSSGNTIYF; CDR3 DNA: TGCGCCAGCAGTCACCCGGTGGGGACAGGTAGCTCTGGAAACACCATATATTTT
J gene: TRBJ2-5; D gene: TRBD2; clone size: -; V gene: TRBV2; CDR3 protein: CASRAPGLAGLGAQYF; CDR3 DNA: TGTGCCAGCAGGGCACCGGGACTAGCGGGGCTGGGGGCCCAGTACTTC
J gene: TRBJ2-1; D gene: TRBD2; clone size: -; V gene: TRBV2; CDR3 protein: CASSERGLAGFYNEQFF; CDR3 DNA: TGTGCCAGCAGTGAGCGAGGACTAGCGGGATTCTACAATGAGCAGTTCTTC
J gene: TRBJ1-5; D gene: -; clone size: many; V gene: TRBV2; CDR3 protein: CASSIRGYQPQHF; CDR3 DNA: TGTGCCAGCAGCATCAGGGGTTACCAGCCCCAGCATTTT
J gene: TRBJ1-1; D gene: -; clone size: -; V gene: TRBV3-1/TRBV3-2; CDR3 protein: CASTLLATGGEAFF; CDR3 DNA: TGTGCCAGCACCCTTTTAGCGACGGGGGGTGAAGCTTTCTTT
J gene: TRBJ2-7; D gene: -; clone size: -; V gene: TRBV18; CDR3 protein: CASSPMGAGTYEQYF; CDR3 DNA: TGTGCCAGCTCACCAATGGGTGCAGGAACCTACGAGCAGTACTTC
J gene: TRBJ1-1; D gene: TRBD1; clone size: -; V gene: TRBV4-1; CDR3 protein: CASSQGDRGGTEAFF; CDR3 DNA: TGCGCCAGCAGCCAGGGGGACAGGGGTGGCACTGAAGCTTTCTTT
J gene: TRBJ2-7; D gene: -; clone size: -; V gene: TRBV27; CDR3 protein: CASRPTHQGHYEQYF; CDR3 DNA: TGTGCCAGCAGGCCTACCCATCAGGGTCACTACGAGCAGTACTTC
J gene: TRBJ2-7; D gene: TRBD2; clone size: -; V gene: TRBV6-4; CDR3 protein: CASSDSKSGSYEQYF; CDR3 DNA: TGTGCCAGCAGTGACTCGAAAAGCGGGAGCTACGAGCAGTACTTC
J gene: TRBJ1-2; D gene: -; clone size: -; V gene: TRBV11-3; CDR3 protein: CASTGLMYGYTF; CDR3 DNA: TGTGCCAGTACAGGGCTTATGTATGGCTACACCTTC
J gene: TRBJ2-3; D gene: -; clone size: -; V gene: TRBV5-1; CDR3 protein: CASSLPRAGSTDTQYF; CDR3 DNA: TGCGCCAGCAGCTTGCCTCGGGCAGGGAGCACAGATACGCAGTATTTT
J gene: TRBJ2-2; D gene: -; clone size: few; V gene: TRBV30; CDR3 protein: CAWSDGTISTGELFF; CDR3 DNA: TGTGCCTGGAGTGATGGGACAATAAGCACCGGGGAGCTGTTTTTT
J gene: TRBJ1-6; D gene: -; clone size: -; V gene: TRBV6-5; CDR3 protein: CASDGNNSPLHF; CDR3 DNA: TGTGCCAGCGACGGGAATAATTCACCCCTCCACTTT